The clone carrying this T cell receptor beta chain was observed many times. Antigen: not known. V dropped 10 bases and J dropped 10 bases, with 14 bases sitting between them. Germline V CDR1 and CDR2: WSHSY, SAAADI. The CDR3 has 11 amino acids. The data derive from a study of identical twins. TCRdb called the 5' RACE reads again in MiXCR, with one record for every CDR3 protein. The data show a few hundred thousand distinct CDR3 sequences, roughly 9% seen once. Overall study results and limits: Memory repertoires lacked the insertion deficit that abundant cord blood beta clonotypes showed.

Source material: naive T cells sorted from blood. V and J are TRBV10-2 and TRBJ2-1; D gene unclear. The TCR comes from a woman aged 50 to 60 in good health. The CDR3 DNA follows: TGCGCCACCTCAAGGGATTGGGAGCAGTTCTTC. Its protein is CATSRDWEQFF.